This TCR beta chain was sequenced for a study of T-cell memory formation after mild COVID-19. This clonotype was seen only a few times. The CDR3 is 18 amino acids. V lost 0 bases and J 3 bases, leaving 18 bases between the germline ends. The V gene's germline CDR1 is MNHEY and CDR2 SVGAGI. One entry per CDR3 protein results from TCRdb running MiXCR on the 5' RACE reads. This sample has 340,000 or so distinct CDR3 sequences, with roughly 13% found just once. The TCR comes from a man aged 18 to 30 who had mild COVID-19 (a few samples of this study predate the infection). Cell type and time point are not known. Sequenced: PBMCs or a T cell subset sorted from them (not recorded which). V is TRBV6-5 and J is TRBJ2-1; TRBD2 is a possible D gene (6 bases). DNA for the CDR3: TGTGCCAGCAGTTACTCGAATGCTGCGGGATTAAACTACAATGAGCAGTTCTTC. Its protein product is CASSYSNAAGLNYNEQFF.